This T cell receptor beta chain was sequenced for a study of T cell responses to AZD1222 COVID-19 vaccine. Clones were read by immunoSEQ multiplex PCR, and TCRdb kept only the in-frame ones, dropping some. This sample yields 95,000 to 110,000 clones, of which approximately 90% are seen a single time; about 20% belongs to the top ten. There are 15 residues in the CDR3. V was shortened by 2 bases and J by 1 base, with 9 bases between the two germline ends. Germline CDR1 reads LNHDA; CDR2 reads SQIVND (reference sequence). Of note for this clone: The antigen is undetermined.

Study results and caveats: Mostly white British, mostly female donors; authors suggested clonal diversity may be underestimated.

The input for sequencing was peripheral blood, taken on day 0 of AZD1222 vaccination. The rearrangement links TRBV19 to TRBJ2-1, with a tentative D call TRBD1 (5 bases). The receptor comes from an adult in good health. CDR3 residues: CASSIQGRSYNEQFF. The CDR3, as DNA: TGTGCCAGTAGTATACAGGGTCGGTCCTACAATGAGCAGTTCTTC. Drawing the rest from reference TRBV19 and TRBJ2-1, the complete variable domain is DGGITQSPKYLFRKEGQNVTLSCEQNLNHDAMYWYRQDPGQGLRLIYYSQIVNDFQKGDIAEGYSVSREKKESFPLTVTSAQKNPTAFYLCASSIQGRSYNEQFFGPGTRLTVL.